This T cell receptor beta chain was identified in a study of shared clonotypes between healthy human individuals. Whole-study results and caveats: Naive subsets, compared against memory subsets, generally had larger estimated richness values.

Terminally differentiated effector memory CD45RA+ cells were excluded from the naive CD8 cells, which were CD45RO-negative and positively selected for CCR7. V trimming: 0 bases; J trimming: 6 bases; junction bases outside the gene matches: 4. Germline V CDR1 and CDR2: MNHEY, SMNVEV (reference sequence). The CDR3 is 14 residues long. The repertoire was sequenced with immunoSEQ multiplex PCR; TCRdb's copy has only in-frame clones and lacks some. The sample holds about 2.2 million clones; around 95% are singletons and the top ten take under 2%. On this clone itself: Antigen unknown. Distinct nucleotide sequences in the sample also encode this CDR3.

The chain uses TRBV27 and TRBJ2-7; TRBD2 matches 8 bases. This TCR was sampled from a man aged 18 to 30 in good health. Some clones in this sample may be carry-over from other donors' samples. Sequencing input: naive CD8+ T cells from PBMCs. The CDR3 nucleotides are TGTGCCAGCAGTTTATCTAGCGGGATCTCCGAGCAGTACTTC. Its protein is CASSLSSGISEQYF.